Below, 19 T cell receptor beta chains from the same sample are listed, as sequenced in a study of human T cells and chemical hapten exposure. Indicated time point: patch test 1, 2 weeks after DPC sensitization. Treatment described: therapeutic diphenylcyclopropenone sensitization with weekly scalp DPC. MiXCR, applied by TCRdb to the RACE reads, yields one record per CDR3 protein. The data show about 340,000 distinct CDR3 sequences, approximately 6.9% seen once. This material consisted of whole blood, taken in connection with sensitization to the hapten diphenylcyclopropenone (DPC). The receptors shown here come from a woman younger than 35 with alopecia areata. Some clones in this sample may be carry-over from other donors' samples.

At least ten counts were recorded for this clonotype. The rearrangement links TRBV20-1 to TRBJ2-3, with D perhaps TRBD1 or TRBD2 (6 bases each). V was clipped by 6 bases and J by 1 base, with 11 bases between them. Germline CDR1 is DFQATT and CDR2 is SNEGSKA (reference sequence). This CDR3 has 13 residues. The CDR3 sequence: CSAKEGGTDTQYF. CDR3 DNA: TGCAGTGCAAAGGAGGGGGGCACAGATACGCAGTATTTT.

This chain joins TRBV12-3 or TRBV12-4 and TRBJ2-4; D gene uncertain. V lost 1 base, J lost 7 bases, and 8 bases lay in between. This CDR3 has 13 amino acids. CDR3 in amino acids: CASSLGRYNIQYF. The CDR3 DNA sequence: TGTGCCAGCAGTTTAGGCCGGTATAACATTCAGTACTTC.

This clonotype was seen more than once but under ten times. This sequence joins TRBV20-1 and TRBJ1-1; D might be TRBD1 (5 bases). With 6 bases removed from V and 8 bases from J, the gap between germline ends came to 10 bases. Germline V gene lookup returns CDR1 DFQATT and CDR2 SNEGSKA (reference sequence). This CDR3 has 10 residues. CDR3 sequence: CSAGREEAFF. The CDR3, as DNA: TGCAGTGCAGGCAGGGAGGAAGCTTTCTTT.

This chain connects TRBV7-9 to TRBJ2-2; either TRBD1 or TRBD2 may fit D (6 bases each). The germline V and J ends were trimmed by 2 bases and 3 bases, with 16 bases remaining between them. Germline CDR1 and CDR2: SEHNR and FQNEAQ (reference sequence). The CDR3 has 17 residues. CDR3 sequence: CASSLFVGGADTGELFF. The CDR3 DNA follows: TGTGCCAGCAGCTTATTTGTCGGGGGCGCTGACACCGGGGAGCTGTTTTTT.

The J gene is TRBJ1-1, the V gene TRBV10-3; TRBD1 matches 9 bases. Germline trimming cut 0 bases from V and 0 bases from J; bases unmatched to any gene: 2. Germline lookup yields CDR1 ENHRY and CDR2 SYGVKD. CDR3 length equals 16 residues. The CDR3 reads CAISESWDRVNTEAFF. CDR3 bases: TGTGCCATCAGTGAGTCTTGGGACAGGGTGAACACTGAAGCTTTCTTT.

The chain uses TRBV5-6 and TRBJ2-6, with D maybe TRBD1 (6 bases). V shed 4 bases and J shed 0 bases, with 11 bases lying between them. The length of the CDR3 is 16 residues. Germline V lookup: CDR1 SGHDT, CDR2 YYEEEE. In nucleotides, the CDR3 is TGTGCCAGCAGCCTCAAAGGGGGCTCTGGGGCCAACGTCCTGACTTTC. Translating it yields CASSLKGGSGANVLTF.

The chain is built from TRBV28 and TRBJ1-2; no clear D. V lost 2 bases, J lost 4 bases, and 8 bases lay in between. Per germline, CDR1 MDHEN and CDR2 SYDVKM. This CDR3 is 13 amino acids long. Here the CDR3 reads CASSLPPFYGYTF. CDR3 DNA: TGTGCCAGCAGTTTACCCCCATTCTATGGCTACACCTTC.

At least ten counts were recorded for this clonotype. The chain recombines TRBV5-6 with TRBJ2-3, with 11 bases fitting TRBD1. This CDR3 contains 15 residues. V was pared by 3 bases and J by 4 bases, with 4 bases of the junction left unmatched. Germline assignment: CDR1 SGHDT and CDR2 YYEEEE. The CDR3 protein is CASSSGQGASDTQYF. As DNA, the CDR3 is TGTGCCAGCAGCTCTGGACAGGGGGCCTCAGATACGCAGTATTTT.

Here the CDR3 DNA reads TGTGCCAGCAGTCCTAGGGGAACCCCGATCGGCACTGAAGCTTTCTTT. Its translation is CASSPRGTPIGTEAFF. V is TRBV28 and J is TRBJ1-1; D perhaps matches TRBD1 (5 bases). Germline CDR1 and CDR2: MDHEN and SYDVKM. V was shortened by 5 bases and J by 4 bases, with 20 bases between the two germline ends. The CDR3 consists of 16 residues.

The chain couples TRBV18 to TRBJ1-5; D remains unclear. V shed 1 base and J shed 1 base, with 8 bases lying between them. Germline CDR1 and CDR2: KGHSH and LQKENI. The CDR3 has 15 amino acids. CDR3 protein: CASSPQAASNQPQHF. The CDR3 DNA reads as TGTGCCAGCTCACCACAGGCCGCGAGCAATCAGCCCCAGCATTTT.

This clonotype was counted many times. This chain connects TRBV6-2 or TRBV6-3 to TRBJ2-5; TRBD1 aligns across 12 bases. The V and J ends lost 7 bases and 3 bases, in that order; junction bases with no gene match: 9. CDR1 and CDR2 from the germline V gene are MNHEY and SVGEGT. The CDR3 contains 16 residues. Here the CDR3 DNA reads TGTGCCAGCAAACCGGGACAGGGGGCCCTAAAAGAGACCCAGTACTTC. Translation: CASKPGQGALKETQYF.

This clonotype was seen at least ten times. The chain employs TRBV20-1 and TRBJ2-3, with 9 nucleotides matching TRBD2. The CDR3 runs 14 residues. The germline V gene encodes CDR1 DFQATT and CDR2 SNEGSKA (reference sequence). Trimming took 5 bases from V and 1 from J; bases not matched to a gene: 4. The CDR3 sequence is CSAGVAGGTDTQYF. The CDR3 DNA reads TGCAGTGCTGGAGTAGCGGGGGGCACAGATACGCAGTATTTT.

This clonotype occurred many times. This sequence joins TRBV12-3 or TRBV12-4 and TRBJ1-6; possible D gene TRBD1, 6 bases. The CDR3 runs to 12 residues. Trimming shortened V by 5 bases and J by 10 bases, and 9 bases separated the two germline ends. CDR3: CASSGGRSPLHF. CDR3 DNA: TGTGCCAGCAGTGGGGGGCGATCACCCCTCCACTTT.

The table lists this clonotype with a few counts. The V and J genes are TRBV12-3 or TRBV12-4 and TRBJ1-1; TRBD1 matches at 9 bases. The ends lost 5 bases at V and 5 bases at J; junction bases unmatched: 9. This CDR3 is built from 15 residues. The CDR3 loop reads CASSRSTGGATEAFF. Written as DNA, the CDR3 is TGTGCCAGCAGTCGAAGTACAGGGGGCGCGACTGAAGCTTTCTTT.

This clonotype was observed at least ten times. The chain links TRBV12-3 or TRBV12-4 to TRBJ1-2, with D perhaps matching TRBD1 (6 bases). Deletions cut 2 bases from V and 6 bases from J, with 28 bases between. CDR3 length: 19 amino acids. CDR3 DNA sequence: TGTGCCAGCAGTTTATGGGGGGCGATACGGGACCCAAGATTGGATGGCTACACCTTC. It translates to CASSLWGAIRDPRLDGYTF.

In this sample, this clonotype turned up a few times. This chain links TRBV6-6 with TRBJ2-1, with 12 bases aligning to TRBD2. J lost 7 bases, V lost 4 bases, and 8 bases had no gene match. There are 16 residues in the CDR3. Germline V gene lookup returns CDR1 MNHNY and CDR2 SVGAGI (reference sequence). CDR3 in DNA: TGTGCCAGCAGTTCCTGGACTAGCGGGGTGGGAAATGAGCAGTTCTTC. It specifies CASSSWTSGVGNEQFF.

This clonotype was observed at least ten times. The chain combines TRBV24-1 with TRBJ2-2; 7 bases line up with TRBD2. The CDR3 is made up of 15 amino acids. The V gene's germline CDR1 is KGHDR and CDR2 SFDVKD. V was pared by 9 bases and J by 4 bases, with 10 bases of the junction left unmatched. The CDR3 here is CATAPGRAGTGELFF. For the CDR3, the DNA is TGTGCCACCGCTCCGGGGAGGGCCGGCACCGGGGAGCTGTTTTTT.

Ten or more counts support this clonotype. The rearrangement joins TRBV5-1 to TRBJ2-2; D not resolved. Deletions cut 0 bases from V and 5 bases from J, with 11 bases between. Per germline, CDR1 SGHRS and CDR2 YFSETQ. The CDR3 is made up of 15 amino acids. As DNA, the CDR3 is TGCGCCAGCAGCTTGGTTCTGGGTCAGACCGGGGAGCTGTTTTTT. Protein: CASSLVLGQTGELFF.

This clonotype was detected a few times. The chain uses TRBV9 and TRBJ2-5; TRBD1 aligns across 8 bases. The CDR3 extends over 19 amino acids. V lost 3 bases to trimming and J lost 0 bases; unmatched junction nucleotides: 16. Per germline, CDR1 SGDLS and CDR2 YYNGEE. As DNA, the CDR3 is TGTGCCAGCAGCGCTACTTGGGACAGGTCGGTCGAGCACCAAGAGACCCAGTACTTC. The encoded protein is CASSATWDRSVEHQETQYF.